This T cell receptor (beta chain) comes out of a study of T-cell memory formation after mild COVID-19. V lost 2 bases, J lost 7 bases, and 9 bases lay in between. Germline V lookup: CDR1 SNHLY, CDR2 FYNNEI. The CDR3 is 13 amino acids. TCRdb re-called the 5' RACE reads with MiXCR, one entry per CDR3 protein. The sample lists some 280,000 distinct CDR3 sequences; 15% to 20% were seen once. Study-wide findings and caveats: Whether day 37 second-wave clones are SARS-CoV-2-specific was not confirmed.

About this clonotype: Its antigen is not known.

This rearrangement joins TRBV2 to TRBJ2-1, with D unresolved. The sequence was collected from a man aged 18 to 29 who had mild COVID-19 (a few samples of this study predate the infection). Cell type and time point are not known. Sequenced material: PBMCs or a T cell subset sorted from them (not recorded which). CDR3 in DNA: TGTGCCAGCAGTGAAAACAATGGTAATGAGCAGTTCTTC. Protein sequence: CASSENNGNEQFF.